The 3 T cell receptor beta chains presented below share a single source sample, sequenced in a study of identical twins (dated by TCRdb to about 2016). Receptor amplification or capture employed 5' RACE. TCRdb records Illumina HiSeq 2000 as the sequencer. The public reads were quality trimmed at Q25 with fastp and then assembled into clones with MiXCR by TCRdb, keeping productive beta chains. A single entry per CDR3 protein holds the most common genes and DNA from its merged rows. The sample table contains some 900,000 distinct CDR3 sequences; only one count was recorded for around 12% of them. The ten most abundant clones make up roughly 1.6% of the sample. These data were also filed under a second study, of yellow fever vaccine responses in identical twins.

Specimen: PBMCs. All receptors come from a woman under 30 in good health.

This clonotype was observed at least ten times. This chain connects TRBV5-1 to TRBJ2-1; D possibly corresponds to TRBD2 (5 bases). The V gene lost 1 base and the J gene lost 4 bases, with 6 bases spanning the gap. CDR3 length equals 13 residues. Germline V gene sequence: CDR1 SGHRS, CDR2 YFSETQ. The CDR3 DNA reads TGCGCCAGCAGCTTGTTAGCGTACAATGAGCAGTTCTTC. Encoded protein: CASSLLAYNEQFF.

The CDR3 coding sequence is TGCAGTGCTCCAGGGCCTCTTGGGGGGAGCGAGACCCAGTACTTC. This codes for CSAPGPLGGSETQYF. The chain employs TRBV20-1 and TRBJ2-5; D perhaps matches TRBD2 (6 bases). V shed 5 bases and J shed 5 bases, with 21 bases lying between them. CDR1 is DFQATT, CDR2 SNEGSKA, per germline (reference sequence). This CDR3 contains 15 residues.

This clonotype was seen a few times. The J gene is TRBJ2-1, the V gene TRBV19; perhaps TRBD2 as D (5 bases). There are 12 residues in the CDR3. Germline CDR1 reads LNHDA; CDR2 reads SQIVND (reference sequence). Trimming cost V 7 bases and J 9 bases, with 13 bases left between them. The CDR3 loop is CASKSSGSEQFF. The CDR3 DNA reads as TGTGCCAGTAAGTCGTCGGGGAGTGAGCAGTTCTTC. The whole variable domain, remainder taken from reference TRBV19 and TRBJ2-1, is DGGITQSPKYLFRKEGQNVTLSCEQNLNHDAMYWYRQDPGQGLRLIYYSQIVNDFQKGDIAEGYSVSREKKESFPLTVTSAQKNPTAFYLCASKSSGSEQFFGPGTRLTVL.